This TCR beta chain emerged from a study of early T cells in non-severe SARS-CoV-2 infection. This clonotype showed up many times. Its target is unknown. CDR1 SGHTA and CDR2 FQGNSA come from the germline V gene. This CDR3 has 16 amino acids. Between the trimmed V and J ends, which lost 5 bases and 6 bases, there was a span of 22 bases. Study-wide findings and caveats: VDJdb matching favored anti-spike CD8 responses, missing private and CD4 specificities.

TCRdb independently ran MiXCR on the 5' RACE reads; one entry per CDR3 protein. This table has tens of thousands of distinct CDR3 sequences, 3% to 4% appearing once. Source material: whole blood. This chain connects TRBV7-2 to TRBJ1-2; a possible D gene is TRBD1 (5 bases). The TCR was taken from an adult who was a healthcare worker with PCR-confirmed SARS-CoV-2 infection or an uninfected control (not recorded which). CDR3 nucleotide sequence: TGTGCCAGCAGCCCCCAGGGAGGCCTCCGAGGGGATGGCTACACCTTC. Encoded protein: CASSPQGGLRGDGYTF.